This entry lists 17 T cell receptor beta chains sequenced from one sample in a study of early T cells in non-severe SARS-CoV-2 infection. TCRdb itself ran the 5' RACE reads through MiXCR, one entry per CDR3 protein. Of roughly 50,000 distinct CDR3 sequences listed, 6.2% are singletons. The source was whole blood, collected at baseline. Receptors originate from an adult who was a healthcare worker with PCR-confirmed SARS-CoV-2 infection or an uninfected control (not recorded which).

Here the CDR3 DNA reads TGTGCCAGCAGTTTAGGCTCAGCGGGGGAGACCCAGTACTTC. Translating gives CASSLGSAGETQYF. This chain connects TRBV28 to TRBJ2-5; 7 nucleotides agree with TRBD2. J gave up 5 bases and V 2 bases, and 5 bases lay outside the gene matches. Germline assignment: CDR1 MDHEN and CDR2 SYDVKM. This CDR3 is 14 amino acids long.

This clonotype was counted at least ten times. The chain joins TRBV2 to TRBJ2-3, with D unclear. This CDR3 contains 13 residues. Trimming shortened V by 3 bases and J by 5 bases, and 9 bases separated the two germline ends. Germline V gene lookup returns CDR1 SNHLY and CDR2 FYNNEI. For the CDR3, the DNA is TGTGCCAGCAGTGAGTTTCCACGAGATACGCAGTATTTT. It yields the protein CASSEFPRDTQYF.

This clonotype was observed a handful of times. V and J are TRBV5-4 and TRBJ2-3; D gene ambiguous. Germline values: CDR1 SGHNT, CDR2 YYREEE (reference sequence). Trimming took off 3 bases at V and 2 bases at J, with 10 bases between the two ends. This CDR3 has 14 residues. CDR3 sequence (DNA): TGTGCCAGCAGCTCCGGGCCAAACACAGATACGCAGTATTTT. It encodes CASSSGPNTDTQYF.

This clonotype is medium-sized in the sample. J is TRBJ2-5 and V is TRBV29-1; 9 bases map to TRBD2. The CDR3 has 15 residues. V lost 3 bases, J lost 4 bases, and 9 bases stayed unmatched. Germline V gene lookup returns CDR1 SQVTM and CDR2 ANQGSEA. CDR3 sequence reads: CSVEYTSGRSETQYF. The CDR3 nucleotides read TGCAGCGTTGAGTATACAAGCGGGAGGTCAGAGACCCAGTACTTC. Variable domain in full (rest from reference TRBV29-1 and TRBJ2-5): SAVISQKPSRDICQRGTSLTIQCQVDSQVTMMFWYRQQPGQSLTLIATANQGSEATYESGFVIDKFPISRPNLTFSTLTVSNMSPEDSSIYLCSVEYTSGRSETQYFGPGTRLLVL.

The chain links TRBV12-3 or TRBV12-4 to TRBJ2-3, with TRBD1 as a possible D gene (5 bases). V was shortened by 3 bases and J by 6 bases, with 10 bases between the two germline ends. There are 13 residues in the CDR3. DNA of the CDR3: TGTGCCAGCAGTTTTAGGGGTTTCGATACGCAGTATTTT. It translates to CASSFRGFDTQYF.

The rearrangement links TRBV2 to TRBJ1-6; perhaps TRBD1 as D (5 bases). Germline values: CDR1 SNHLY, CDR2 FYNNEI. This CDR3 contains 14 residues. Trimming removed 6 bases at V and 7 bases at J, with 13 bases between. The DNA of the CDR3 is TGTGCCAGCAGATCGGGACTACCGAATTCACCCCTCCACTTT. Translation gives CASRSGLPNSPLHF.

This clonotype was seen at least ten times. The V and J genes are TRBV29-1 and TRBJ1-3; 10 nucleotides agree with TRBD1. CDR3 length equals 15 residues. V gave up 7 bases and J gave up 3 bases; unmatched junction bases: 9. Per the germline V gene, CDR1 is SQVTM and CDR2 is ANQGSEA. The CDR3 DNA reads as TGCAGCGCACAAACGGGACAGGGGAGTGGAAACACCATATATTTT. The encoded protein is CSAQTGQGSGNTIYF.

Ten or more counts support this clonotype. The V call is TRBV29-1, the J call TRBJ2-1; D is undetermined. Trimming shortened V by 1 base and J by 9 bases, and 13 bases separated the two germline ends. Germline V lookup: CDR1 SQVTM, CDR2 ANQGSEA. The CDR3 runs to 13 residues. The CDR3 is CSVEVVQAGEQFF. The DNA of the CDR3 is TGCAGCGTTGAAGTGGTACAAGCTGGTGAGCAGTTCTTC.

There are many counts of this clonotype. V usage is TRBV7-7 and J usage is TRBJ2-3, with TRBD2 as a possible D gene (5 bases). Trimming removed 5 bases at V and 8 bases at J, with 17 bases between. The CDR3 runs 14 residues. CDR1 SSHAT and CDR2 FNYEAQ come from the germline V gene (reference sequence). The CDR3 region has the DNA TGTGCCAGCAGCCCTGGTGGGCCCGAGGGTACGCAGTATTTT. It is translated as CASSPGGPEGTQYF.

This chain uses TRBV5-1 with TRBJ2-7; TRBD2 matches 10 bases. The CDR3 loop spans 15 amino acids. J gave up 9 bases and V 0 bases, and 9 bases lay outside the gene matches. Germline assignment: CDR1 SGHRS and CDR2 YFSETQ. The CDR3 bases are TGCGCCAGCAGCTTGGGTAGCGGGAGGCCCTCAGGGCAGTACTTC. It specifies CASSLGSGRPSGQYF. Full variable domain (missing parts from reference TRBV5-1 and TRBJ2-7): KAGVTQTPRYLIKTRGQQVTLSCSPISGHRSVSWYQQTPGQGLQFLFEYFSETQRNKGNFPGRFSGRQFSNSRSEMNVSTLELGDSALYLCASSLGSGRPSGQYFGPGTRLTVT.

At least ten counts were recorded for this clonotype. The rearrangement joins TRBV6-6 to TRBJ2-7; the match to TRBD2 covers 10 bases. With V trimmed by 4 bases and J by 6 bases, 9 bases remained unmatched. The germline gives CDR1 MNHNY, CDR2 SVGAGI (reference sequence). The CDR3 loop spans 15 amino acids. CDR3: CASSSPGLANSEQYF. The CDR3 DNA follows: TGTGCCAGCAGTTCCCCGGGACTAGCGAATTCCGAGCAGTACTTC.

There are a few counts of this clonotype. The rearrangement uses TRBV5-1 and TRBJ2-5; D is possibly TRBD1 or TRBD2 (5 bases each). Trimming took off 4 bases at V and 4 bases at J, with 20 bases between the two ends. The CDR3 totals 16 residues. In germline, CDR1 is SGHRS, CDR2 YFSETQ. CDR3 amino acids: CASSAGPALGGETQYF. The CDR3 region has the DNA TGCGCCAGCAGCGCTGGACCGGCCCTTGGGGGAGAGACCCAGTACTTC.

This clonotype appeared many times. The chain recombines TRBV5-1 with TRBJ2-3; 10 bases are a match to TRBD2. CDR3 length equals 15 residues. Germline CDR1 is SGHRS and CDR2 is YFSETQ. V lost 4 bases, J lost 4 bases, and 6 bases stayed unmatched. Written as DNA, the CDR3 is TGCGCCAGCAGCCCCTTAGCGGGAGGAGCAGATACGCAGTATTTT. It is translated as CASSPLAGGADTQYF. Together with reference TRBV5-1 and TRBJ2-3, the CDR3 gives the full variable domain: KAGVTQTPRYLIKTRGQQVTLSCSPISGHRSVSWYQQTPGQGLQFLFEYFSETQRNKGNFPGRFSGRQFSNSRSEMNVSTLELGDSALYLCASSPLAGGADTQYFGPGTRLTVL.

A few counts support this clonotype. The chain recombines TRBV7-9 with TRBJ2-3; 7 bases agree with TRBD2. CDR3 length: 14 residues. Germline V CDR1 and CDR2: SEHNR, FQNEAQ (reference sequence). Germline trimming cut 6 bases from V and 2 bases from J; bases unmatched to any gene: 5. Written as DNA, the CDR3 is TGTGCCAGCAGTTCAGCGGGATTCACAGATACGCAGTATTTT. It encodes CASSSAGFTDTQYF.

The sample holds many counts of this clonotype. The V and J genes are TRBV6-4 and TRBJ2-1, with D perhaps TRBD2 (5 bases). This CDR3 spans 14 amino acids. Germline V gene data show CDR1 as MRHNA and CDR2 as SNTAGT. V was clipped by 0 bases and J by 7 bases, with 10 bases between them. CDR3 DNA sequence: TGTGCCAGCAGTGACTCGAATAGGAGGAATGAGCAGTTCTTC. This translates into CASSDSNRRNEQFF.

There are many counts of this clonotype. In DNA form, the CDR3 reads TGTGCCAGCAGTTCCCCAGCGCGACGCACAGATACGCAGTATTTT. Encoded protein: CASSSPARRTDTQYF. The chain has TRBV28 and TRBJ2-3; D remains ambiguous. Germline-derived CDR1 and CDR2 are MDHEN and SYDVKM. The V gene lost 4 bases and the J gene lost 1 base, with 12 bases spanning the gap. The CDR3 totals 15 residues.

The gene calls are TRBV28 and TRBJ2-3; no clear D gene. The CDR3 covers 13 residues. V shed 8 bases and J shed 0 bases, with 9 bases lying between them. CDR1 MDHEN and CDR2 SYDVKM come from the germline V gene. The DNA for the CDR3 is TGTGCCAGCGGACGGGCAAGCACAGATACGCAGTATTTT. Translation gives CASGRASTDTQYF.